Below, 21 T cell receptor beta chains from the same sample are listed, as sequenced in a study of shared clonotypes between healthy human individuals. This table comes from immunoSEQ multiplex PCR, and its TCRdb copy is limited to in-frame clones, with some not included. The sample yields 1,400,000 or so clones, less than 99% seen once. Specimen: naive CD4+ T cells sorted from blood. As to subset: CD45RA+ positively selected. The source is a man aged 25-45 years in good health.

A note on this clone: This likely comes from a read error, as the CDR3 has no conserved phenylalanine or tryptophan at its end. The limits of the CDR3 on the DNA are not certain, so only TCRdb's listed CDR3 is given. V gene TRBV30 combines with J gene TRBJ1-1; no DNA check was done on the table's D call, TRBD1. Germline V CDR1 and CDR2: GTSNPN, SVGIG (reference sequence). Termini included, the CDR3 measures 12 amino acids. This CDR3 reads CAWSSGGRIQLV.

J is TRBJ2-5 and V is TRBV28; the match to TRBD2 covers 9 bases. This CDR3 has 17 residues. V lost 6 bases to trimming and J lost 4 bases; unmatched junction nucleotides: 15. Germline assignment: CDR1 MDHEN and CDR2 SYDVKM. Written as DNA, the CDR3 is TGTGCCAGCAGAAACCACCTACTAGCGGGTGGTGGAGAGACCCAGTACTTC. Encoded protein: CASRNHLLAGGGETQYF.

The chain is built from TRBV5-5 and TRBJ2-3; no definite D call. Trimming pared 1 base from V and 1 base from J, leaving 13 bases between. CDR1 and CDR2 from the germline V gene are SGHKS and YYEKEE (reference sequence). The CDR3 totals 16 residues. This CDR3 reads CASSLPPGRGTDTQYF. In nucleotides, the CDR3 is TGTGCCAGCAGCTTGCCCCCCGGTCGGGGCACAGATACGCAGTATTTT.

The chain uses TRBV6-1 and TRBJ1-5; 11 bases align to TRBD1. The ends lost 3 bases at V and 5 bases at J; junction bases unmatched: 0. This CDR3 has 14 amino acids. The V gene's germline CDR1 is MNHNS and CDR2 SASEGT. Written as DNA, the CDR3 is TGTGCCAGCAGTGAGGACAGGGGGCATCAGCCCCAGCATTTT. Its protein is CASSEDRGHQPQHF.

This clone has only one observation. V and J are TRBV7-9 and TRBJ2-4; 7 bases match TRBD1. The CDR3 is 16 residues long. With V trimmed by 5 bases and J by 7 bases, 14 bases remained unmatched. Germline V lookup: CDR1 SEHNR, CDR2 FQNEAQ (reference sequence). CDR3 residues: CASSPTGTAGGNIQYF. For the CDR3, the DNA is TGTGCCAGCAGCCCTACCGGGACAGCCGGAGGTAACATTCAGTACTTC. The whole variable domain, remainder taken from reference TRBV7-9 and TRBJ2-4, is DTGVSQNPRHKITKRGQNVTFRCDPISEHNRLYWYRQTLGQGPEFLTYFQNEAQLEKSRLLSDRFSAERPKGSFSTLEIQRTEQGDSAMYLCASSPTGTAGGNIQYFGAGTRLSVL.

The CDR3 is CASSRGLEGQETQYF. CDR3 nucleotide sequence: TGCGCCAGCAGCCGGGGACTAGAAGGCCAAGAGACCCAGTACTTC. The chain is built from TRBV5-1 and TRBJ2-5; 8 nucleotides match TRBD2. Losses at the gene ends were 4 bases for V and 1 base for J; bases not matched to a gene: 6. CDR1 and CDR2 (germline): SGHRS, YFSETQ. The CDR3 loop spans 15 amino acids.

The V and J genes are TRBV4-1 and TRBJ2-1; a possible D gene is TRBD2 (6 bases). V lost 6 bases and J 1 base, leaving 13 bases between the germline ends. CDR1 is MGHRA and CDR2 is YSYEKL in the germline V gene. The CDR3 totals 15 residues. CDR3 nucleotides: TGCGCCAGCAGACTGACGGGGGAGTCCTACAATGAGCAGTTCTTC. This gives the protein CASRLTGESYNEQFF.

This clone came up once. The CDR3 region is CASGQETQYF. The CDR3 coding sequence is TGTGCCAGCGGCCAAGAGACCCAGTACTTC. The chain employs TRBV9 and TRBJ2-5; D not certain. Germline-derived CDR1 and CDR2 are SGDLS and YYNGEE. The CDR3 loop spans 10 amino acids. V was cut by 7 bases and J by 1 base, with 2 bases left in between.

The V and J genes are TRBV15 and TRBJ1-5, with D maybe TRBD1 (6 bases). Trimming shortened V by 4 bases and J by 4 bases, and 17 bases separated the two germline ends. Germline values: CDR1 LNHNV, CDR2 YYDKDF (reference sequence). The CDR3 contains 16 residues. CDR3 protein: CATSKTGGAQNQPQHF. CDR3 in DNA: TGTGCCACCAGCAAAACGGGGGGGGCCCAAAATCAGCCCCAGCATTTT.

On this clone: At the DNA level, this CDR3 is encoded by other sequences in the same sample as well. The chain is built from TRBV7-2 and TRBJ2-7, with D possibly TRBD2 on 6 matching bases. The germline V and J ends were trimmed by 5 bases and 1 base, with 15 bases remaining between them. This CDR3 has 15 amino acids. From germline, CDR1 is SGHTA and CDR2 FQGNSA. The CDR3 here is CASSRTRDSSYEQYF. The CDR3 DNA is TGTGCCAGCAGCCGCACCCGGGACTCTTCCTACGAGCAGTACTTC. Looking up the rest from reference TRBV7-2 and TRBJ2-7 gives the full variable domain: GAGVSQSPSNKVTEKGKDVELRCDPISGHTALYWYRQSLGQGLEFLIYFQGNSAPDKSGLPSDRFSAERTGGSVSTLTIQRTQQEDSAVYLCASSRTRDSSYEQYFGPGTRLTVT.

This sequence joins TRBV28 and TRBJ1-5, with 7 bases fitting TRBD1. The CDR3 sequence is 15 residues long. Germline loops: CDR1 MDHEN, CDR2 SYDVKM. V lost 7 bases, J lost 5 bases, and 11 bases stayed unmatched. The CDR3 is CASKITGVGDQPQHF. The CDR3 region has the DNA TGTGCCAGCAAAATCACAGGGGTCGGGGATCAGCCCCAGCATTTT.

The chain recombines TRBV27 with TRBJ2-4; 7 bases are a match to TRBD1. This CDR3 region has 16 residues. The ends lost 4 bases at V and 1 base at J; junction bases unmatched: 7. The germline V gene has CDR1 MNHEY and CDR2 SMNVEV (reference sequence). Here the CDR3 DNA reads TGTGCCAGCAGTTCGTACTTGGACAGGGCCAAAAACATTCAGTACTTC. The encoded protein is CASSSYLDRAKNIQYF.

For this clone: This specimen includes other DNA sequences encoding the same CDR3. The CDR3: CSVGFSQETQYF. DNA of the CDR3: TGCAGCGTTGGGTTCAGCCAAGAGACCCAGTACTTC. The chain is built from TRBV29-1 and TRBJ2-5, with D uncertain. This CDR3 contains 12 residues. Trimming took 4 bases from V and 1 from J, leaving 7 bases between them. Germline loops: CDR1 SQVTM, CDR2 ANQGSEA.

The J gene is TRBJ2-3, the V gene TRBV5-1, with D possibly matching TRBD1 (6 bases). CDR3 size: 16 residues. Germline V gene data show CDR1 as SGHRS and CDR2 as YFSETQ. V was pared by 2 bases and J by 6 bases, with 19 bases between. This chain's CDR3 is CASSLVDRTLSDTQYF. Written as DNA, the CDR3 is TGCGCCAGCAGCTTAGTCGACAGGACCCTGTCGGATACGCAGTATTTT.

The chain links TRBV28 to TRBJ2-5; D remains unclear. Trimming took 3 bases from V and 7 from J, leaving 21 bases between them. CDR1 and CDR2 (germline): MDHEN, SYDVKM. The CDR3 spans 16 residues. The CDR3 loop is CASSFRLGVPLVTQYF. The CDR3 DNA reads TGTGCCAGCAGTTTCCGCTTAGGAGTACCCCTAGTGACCCAGTACTTC.

The chain uses TRBV5-1 and TRBJ2-7; 10 nucleotides align to TRBD1. The CDR3 is made up of 16 amino acids. Germline trimming cut 0 bases from V and 5 bases from J; bases unmatched to any gene: 8. Germline values: CDR1 SGHRS, CDR2 YFSETQ. The CDR3 bases are TGCGCCAGCAGCTTGGCCTTCGGGACAGGGGTCGACGAGCAGTACTTC. It codes for CASSLAFGTGVDEQYF. The full variable domain, completed using reference TRBV5-1 and TRBJ2-7, is KAGVTQTPRYLIKTRGQQVTLSCSPISGHRSVSWYQQTPGQGLQFLFEYFSETQRNKGNFPGRFSGRQFSNSRSEMNVSTLELGDSALYLCASSLAFGTGVDEQYFGPGTRLTVT.

The V call is TRBV5-4, the J call TRBJ1-4; maybe TRBD1 (5 bases). The CDR3 runs 14 residues. From germline, CDR1 is SGHNT and CDR2 YYREEE (reference sequence). Trimming removed 4 bases from V and 11 bases from J, with 18 bases in between. DNA of the CDR3: TGTGCCAGCAGCCCACACGGGACGGGCGGGAAACTGTTTTTT. Protein: CASSPHGTGGKLFF.

The V call is TRBV9, the J call TRBJ2-1, with 8 bases lining up with TRBD2. CDR1 is SGDLS, CDR2 YYNGEE, per germline. With 1 base clipped from V and 6 bases from J, the junction kept 6 bases outside the gene matches. The CDR3 contains 15 residues. The CDR3 region has the DNA TGTGCCAGCAGCGTAAGCGGGAGCATTGGCAATGAGCAGTTCTTC. Translating gives CASSVSGSIGNEQFF.

Notes on this clone: The same CDR3 is also encoded by other DNA sequences in this sample. This sequence joins TRBV6-5 and TRBJ2-2; D unclear. Germline CDR1 is MNHEY and CDR2 is SVGAGI. Trimming took 2 bases from V and 2 from J, leaving 3 bases between them. This CDR3 is built from 13 residues. The CDR3 spells CASSYTNTGELFF. The CDR3 nucleotides are TGTGCCAGCAGTTACACCAACACCGGGGAGCTGTTTTTT.

This chain links TRBV5-1 with TRBJ2-1; D assignment may be TRBD1 or TRBD2 (5 bases each). The germline V gene has CDR1 SGHRS and CDR2 YFSETQ. The CDR3 loop spans 14 amino acids. The V and J ends lost 6 bases and 3 bases respectively, with 13 bases between them. For the CDR3, the DNA is TGCGCCAGCAATCAGGGAGCGGACTACAATGAGCAGTTCTTC. The encoded protein is CASNQGADYNEQFF.

The chain combines TRBV18 with TRBJ1-1; perhaps TRBD1 as D (5 bases). There are 12 residues in the CDR3. Germline-derived CDR1 and CDR2 are KGHSH and LQKENI. V was cut by 5 bases and J by 11 bases, with 15 bases left in between. CDR3 DNA sequence: TGTGCCAGCTCATCAGGGTCCGTCGGGGCTTTCTTT. This gives the protein CASSSGSVGAFF.